This entry is about one TCR beta chain. The sample holds a few counts of this clone. Its binding antigen is unknown. One base away there is no much larger clone; base qualities are not given. In total, more than 500 healthy bone marrow donors made up the cohort. Cohort members were all nominally healthy when sampled, although unrecorded immune exposures were likely present. The donor was CMV seronegative and belonged to the group of roughly 330 seronegative cohort members. A peripheral blood sample was provided by each donor, and peripheral blood mononuclear cells were used for TCR beta sequencing. Genomic DNA was extracted from the blood cell samples with the Qiagen DNeasy Blood Extraction Kit. The data were taken from a study of cytomegalovirus exposure and HLA in healthy donors (dated by TCRdb to about 2017). For the study in its entirety: An earlier analysis of approximately 600 of the donors reported 250 to 350 Gb of sequence data and some 100 million unique TCR beta sequences from 150 million to 200 million T cells. Approximately 330 gigabases of sequencing data and approximately 91 million unique TCR sequences made up an early release that covered roughly 670 HLA-typed donors. The genetic ancestry cluster associated with self-reported Caucasian donors included roughly 84% of the roughly 360 genotyped donors. The study aimed to test whether cataloging public T cell receptors could reveal signatures of past pathogen exposure. The study profiled the T cell repertoires of 500 to 800 subjects by immunosequencing and related them to cytomegalovirus serostatus. In addition to the first cohort of approximately 650 subjects, a separate validation cohort of 120 different subjects was used. To predict cytomegalovirus infection status, the study combined high-throughput TCR immunosequencing, statistical association of individual TCRs with disease status, and machine learning. A later analysis re-examined previously published TCR beta repertoires from 600 to 700 donors and added high-resolution HLA genotyping to investigate patterns of TCR occurrence. The later analysis used no new phenotypic data to find candidate immune exposures, relying instead on TCR beta sequences and their occurrence across donors. In an earlier analysis of several hundred of the donors, high-throughput TCR beta sequencing was used to judge whether each TCR beta V gene segment behaved as functional or pseudogenic. Donor age, sex, ethnicity and CMV serostatus were collected together with the repertoire data. A later genetic analysis used genome-wide SNP genotypes for about 65% of the roughly 670 donors, treating that subset as a discovery cohort. All discovery cohort repertoires had been generated on a single sequencing platform. Class I and class II HLA loci were covered by the typing at four-digit resolution. Typing coverage varied by locus: roughly 629-630 donors for A, B, C, DRB1 and DQB1; about 520 for DQA1; about 570 for DPA1; 400 to 480 for DPB1. Roughly 5 DR-DQ haplotypes were handled as single units for association and clustering because linkage in the cohort was strong. Across some 400 genotyped donors of the cohort, an average of about 240,000 unique TCR beta nucleotide sequences per donor were sequenced, and approximately 19% of those sequences were non-productive. The paper's findings and limits, for the study overall: The 87-base-pair reads could not distinguish some IMGT-functional V segments, including TRBV6-2 and TRBV6-3, so those segments were excluded. When HLA alleles, especially DR and DQ, strongly co-occurred, attributing TCR associations to individual alleles was difficult. In a later analysis, HLA-associated TCR beta chains showed more clonal expansion and lower generation probabilities than non-associated chains that were equally common. Most TCR sequences were observed very rarely across donors, whereas some public TCRs were present in many individuals. In both the original and validation cohorts, the classifier was reported to diagnose cytomegalovirus status with high specificity and sensitivity. At a false discovery rate of 0.05, a later analysis linked 15,000 to 20,000 TCR beta sequences to specific HLA alleles. It was suggested by the authors that the approach could potentially be generalized to other disease states and immunological phenotypes. In this cohort, only TCR beta chains were sequenced, and detectable features were limited by the absence of alpha or paired-chain data. According to a later genetic analysis, donors in an Asian-associated ancestry cluster had fewer N-insertions in productive TCRs than the approximately 670-donor mean. A few of the identified cytomegalovirus-associated TCR beta chains were confirmed in vitro to be specific for cytomegalovirus antigens. A group of highly shared sequence variants was considered likely to be a technical artifact of the sequencing pipeline. A total of 150 to 200 TCR beta chains were listed by the study as associated with cytomegalovirus. Because HLA typing was missing for some donors at each locus, association tests included only the typed subset. A further reported finding was that TCR beta sequences accurately predicted the HLA-A and HLA-B alleles for most subjects in the first cohort. In a later analysis, several top co-occurrence clusters were reported to appear linked to parvovirus B19, influenza, CMV and Epstein-Barr virus. Roughly uniform sequencing depth across donors was assumed in presence/absence analyses, although this assumption may not hold. Immune exposure information for the cohort was limited to CMV serostatus. Over 15 rarely observed V segments, including chromosome 9 orphons, were excluded from the earlier analysis of several hundred of the donors because counts were too low. In a later analysis, the rate of TCR association differed among HLA loci, with DRB1 alleles having the most associated TCRs and HLA-C alleles having the fewest. In an earlier analysis of 450 to 750 of the donors, most TCR beta V segments appeared in productive rearrangements about 87% or about 30% of the time, broadly matching IMGT annotations. Correlated functional status among segregating V segments might be attributable to linkage disequilibrium, but an unknown experimental factor could not be ruled out. Most CMV-associated TCR beta chains appeared to be HLA-restricted in a later analysis, and the HLA associations seemed to be driven largely by CMV exposure. In a later genetic analysis, a missense DCLRE1C variant was associated with V-gene and J-gene trimming of TCR beta chains, and the association was replicated in an independent cohort.

The library was prepared using the immunoSEQ multiplex PCR assay. The multiplex PCR relied on a mix of 60 forward primers for TCR Vbeta segments and 13 reverse primers for TCR Jbeta segments. A multiplex PCR assay on genomic DNA amplified the CDR3 region of rearranged TCR beta genes. The amplified TCR beta libraries were sequenced on the Illumina HiSeq System as 87-base-pair reads. For the original study's pipeline: In a later analysis, some 80 million unique TCR beta chains were counted across the 500 to 850 repertoires, and about 9.9 million of these chains were shared by at least two donors. Raw reads were error-corrected and collapsed into unique sequences by a nearest-neighbor algorithm in which closely related sequences were merged to remove PCR and sequencing errors. Alignment of CDR3 sequences to IMGT reference sequences was used to assign V, D and J gene segments. For a sequence to be retained, a match of at least six nucleotides was required to both a V gene segment and a J gene segment. A rearrangement was called productive if the CDR3 had no stop codons and remained in frame with V and J, and every other rearrangement was called non-productive. Following IMGT convention, CDR3 was defined as the stretch from the second conserved V-encoded cysteine up to the conserved J-encoded phenylalanine. Sequences without an unambiguous match to a single V gene segment were excluded from the earlier analysis of several hundred of the donors. In an earlier analysis of 587 of the donors, a V segment was called functional when productive rearrangements were above 56.7%, and segregating when the standard deviation between donors exceeded 5%. To diagnose cytomegalovirus status from the catalog of TCR beta chain sequences, a statistical classification framework was built. V and J gene assignment, in a later analysis, came from comparing TCR nucleotide sequences with IMGT/GENE-DB human TR gene sequences. A later analysis assigned CDR3 sequences and most-parsimonious VDJ recombination scenarios with the TCRdist pipeline. In a later analysis, each TCR beta chain was defined by its CDR3 amino acid sequence together with its V-gene family, and reads without a unique V-gene family were excluded. As a way to deal with suspected cross-contamination and a sequencing artifact, a later analysis dropped 450 to 600 nucleotide sequences that were highly shared and had low generation probability. For each public chain, a later analysis derived a clonal expansion index from normalized ranks of inferred template counts within each repertoire. A later analysis computed generation probabilities with a VDJ recombination model fitted to out-of-frame rearrangements, and checked the results against IGoR. Hypergeometric tests were used in a later analysis to score TCR-TCR, TCR-HLA and TCR-CMV co-occurrence, with a repertoire-size bias correction applied to the TCR pairs. To estimate false discovery rates, a later analysis permuted the HLA or CMV assignments 20 times. A later analysis grouped co-occurring TCRs with DBSCAN, adding TCRdist sequence similarity when clustering within HLA-allele-positive subsets. Repertoires with fewer than 30,000 or more than 120,000 public chains, plus five repertoires with anomalous nucleotide sharing, were excluded from co-occurrence clustering. Held by TCRdb, this immuneACCESS table contains in-frame sequences only and omits some clones. Under half of the omission traces to an unresolved V gene where checked; the cause of the rest is unknown. V, J and clone size reflect that table, while D and trimming were determined from the DNA. The sample table holds over 150,000 clones, of which 75% to 90% were seen once. About 4.5% of the sample is in the top ten clones.

V is trimmed back by 5 bases and J by 4 bases, and the junction contains 2 bases that no gene match accounts for. CDR1 and CDR2, looked up from the germline V gene, are KGHSH and LQKENI. The cysteine opens and the phenylalanine closes a CDR3 of 14 amino acids. The kept DNA is CDR3 alone, 42 bases in frame from the first base. The clonotype was recovered from a man aged 25-45 years in good health and CMV-seronegative. The chain is assembled from TRBV18 and TRBJ2-2; 9 middle bases align to TRBD1. What was sequenced was PBMCs. The encoded CDR3 is CASSVQGATGELFF. The nucleotide sequence is TGTGCCAGCTCAGTACAGGGGGCCACCGGGGAGCTGTTTTTT.